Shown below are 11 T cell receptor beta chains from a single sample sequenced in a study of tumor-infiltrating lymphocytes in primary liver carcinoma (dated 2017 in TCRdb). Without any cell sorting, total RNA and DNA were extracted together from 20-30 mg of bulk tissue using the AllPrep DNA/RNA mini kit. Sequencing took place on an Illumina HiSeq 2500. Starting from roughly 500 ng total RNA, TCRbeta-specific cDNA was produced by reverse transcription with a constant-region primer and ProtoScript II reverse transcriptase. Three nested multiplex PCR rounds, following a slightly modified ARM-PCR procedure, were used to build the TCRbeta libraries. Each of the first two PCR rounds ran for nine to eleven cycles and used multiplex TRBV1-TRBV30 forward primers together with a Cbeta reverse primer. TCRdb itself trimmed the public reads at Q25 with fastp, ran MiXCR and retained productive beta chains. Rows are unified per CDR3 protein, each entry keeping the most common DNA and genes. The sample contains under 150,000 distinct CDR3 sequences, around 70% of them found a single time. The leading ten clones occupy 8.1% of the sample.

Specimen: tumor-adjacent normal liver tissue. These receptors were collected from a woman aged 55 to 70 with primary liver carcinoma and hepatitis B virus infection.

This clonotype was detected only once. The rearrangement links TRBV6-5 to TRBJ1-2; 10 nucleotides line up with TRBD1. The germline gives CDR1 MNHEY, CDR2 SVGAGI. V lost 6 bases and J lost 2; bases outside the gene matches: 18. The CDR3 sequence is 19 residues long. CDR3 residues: CASRPWGQGSRGMNYGYTF. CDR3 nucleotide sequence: TGTGCCAGCAGACCCTGGGGACAGGGGTCACGAGGGATGAACTATGGCTACACCTTC.

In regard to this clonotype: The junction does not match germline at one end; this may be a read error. CDR3 region: CAISDDQGTPYNEQFF. In DNA form, the CDR3 reads TGTGCCATCAGTGATGACCAGGGGACCCCCTACAATGAGCAGTTCTTC. J is TRBJ2-1 and V is TRBV24-1; D possibly corresponds to TRBD1 (6 bases). The CDR3 runs to 16 residues. Germline V lookup: CDR1 KGHDR, CDR2 SFDVKD.

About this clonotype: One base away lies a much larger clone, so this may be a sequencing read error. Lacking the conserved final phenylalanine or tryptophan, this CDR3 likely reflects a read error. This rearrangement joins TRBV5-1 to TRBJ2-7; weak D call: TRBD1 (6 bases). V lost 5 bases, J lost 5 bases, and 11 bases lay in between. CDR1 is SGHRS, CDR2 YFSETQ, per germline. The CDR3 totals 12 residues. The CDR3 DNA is TGCGCCAGCAGACCCTCAGGGGACGAGCAGTACTCC. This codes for CASRPSGDEQYS.

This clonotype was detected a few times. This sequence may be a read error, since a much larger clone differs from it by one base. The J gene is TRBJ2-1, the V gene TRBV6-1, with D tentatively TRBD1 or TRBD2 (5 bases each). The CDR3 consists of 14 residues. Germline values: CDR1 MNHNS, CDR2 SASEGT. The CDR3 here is CASGSREYYNGQFF. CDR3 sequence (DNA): TGTGCCAGCGGAAGCAGGGAGTACTACAATGGGCAGTTCTTC.

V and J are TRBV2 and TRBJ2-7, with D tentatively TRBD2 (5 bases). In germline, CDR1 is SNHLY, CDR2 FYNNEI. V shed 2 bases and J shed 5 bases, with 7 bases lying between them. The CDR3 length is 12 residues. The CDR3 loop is CASSEYGNEQYF. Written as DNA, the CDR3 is TGTGCCAGCAGTGAATACGGGAACGAGCAGTACTTC.

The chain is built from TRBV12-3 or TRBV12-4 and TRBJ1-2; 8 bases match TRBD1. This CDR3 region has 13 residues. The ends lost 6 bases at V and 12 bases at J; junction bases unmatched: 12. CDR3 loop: CASSPDRGYGHTF. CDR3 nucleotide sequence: TGTGCCAGCAGCCCTGACAGGGGCTATGGTCACACCTTC.

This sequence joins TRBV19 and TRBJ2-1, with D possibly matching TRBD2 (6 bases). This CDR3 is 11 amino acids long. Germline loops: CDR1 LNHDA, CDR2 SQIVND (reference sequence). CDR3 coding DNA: TGTGTCAGGAACATGGGAGGTGAGCAGTTCTTC. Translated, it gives CVRNMGGEQFF.

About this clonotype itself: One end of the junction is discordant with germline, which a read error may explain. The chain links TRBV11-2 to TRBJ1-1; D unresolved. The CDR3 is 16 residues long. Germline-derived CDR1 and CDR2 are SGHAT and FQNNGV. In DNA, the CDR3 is TGTGCCAGCAGCTCCATCAATCCCGCTTTGAACACTGAAGCTTCCTTT. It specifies CASSSINPALNTEASF. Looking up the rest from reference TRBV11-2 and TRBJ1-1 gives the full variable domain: EAGVAQSPRYKIIEKRQSVAFWCNPISGHATLYWYQQILGQGPKLLIQFQNNGVVDDSQLPKDRFSAERLKGVDSTLKIQPAKLEDSAVYLCASSSINPALNTEASFGQGTRLTVV.

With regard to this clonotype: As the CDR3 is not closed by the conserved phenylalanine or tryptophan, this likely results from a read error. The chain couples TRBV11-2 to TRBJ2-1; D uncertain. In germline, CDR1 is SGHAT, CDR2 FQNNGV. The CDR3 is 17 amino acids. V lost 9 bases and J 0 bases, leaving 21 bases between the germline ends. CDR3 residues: CARNFTPLRSSYNEQFL. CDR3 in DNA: TGTGCCAGGAACTTTACCCCACTGAGGAGCTCCTACAATGAGCAGTTCCTC.

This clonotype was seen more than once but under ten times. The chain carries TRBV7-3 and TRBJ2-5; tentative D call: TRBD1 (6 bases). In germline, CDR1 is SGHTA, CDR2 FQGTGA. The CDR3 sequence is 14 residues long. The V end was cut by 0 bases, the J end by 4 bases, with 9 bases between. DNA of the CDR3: TGTGCCAGCAGCTTAACAGCAGGGGTAGAGACCCAGTACTTC. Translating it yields CASSLTAGVETQYF.

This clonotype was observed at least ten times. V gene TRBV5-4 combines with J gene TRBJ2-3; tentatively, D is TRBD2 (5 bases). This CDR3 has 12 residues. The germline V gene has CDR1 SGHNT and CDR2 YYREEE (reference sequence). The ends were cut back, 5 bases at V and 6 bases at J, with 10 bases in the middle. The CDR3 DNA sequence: TGTGCCAGCAGTCTGCCGGGGGATACGCAGTATTTT. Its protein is CASSLPGDTQYF.